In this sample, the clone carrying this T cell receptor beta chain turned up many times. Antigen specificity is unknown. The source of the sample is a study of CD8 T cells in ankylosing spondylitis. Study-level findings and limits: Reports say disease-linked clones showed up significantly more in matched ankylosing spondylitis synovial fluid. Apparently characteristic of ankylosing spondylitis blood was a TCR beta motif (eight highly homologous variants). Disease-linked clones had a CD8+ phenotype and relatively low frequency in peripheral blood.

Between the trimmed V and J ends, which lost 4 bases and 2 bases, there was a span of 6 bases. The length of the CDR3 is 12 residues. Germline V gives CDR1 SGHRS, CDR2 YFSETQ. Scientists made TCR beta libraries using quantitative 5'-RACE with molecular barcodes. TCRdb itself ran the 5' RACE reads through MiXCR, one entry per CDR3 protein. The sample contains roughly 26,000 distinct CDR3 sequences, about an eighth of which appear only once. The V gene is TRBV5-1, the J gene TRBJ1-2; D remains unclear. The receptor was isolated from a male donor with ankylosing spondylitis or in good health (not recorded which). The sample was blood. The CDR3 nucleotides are TGCGCCAGCAGCCGGGAGAACTATGGCTACACCTTC. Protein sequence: CASSRENYGYTF.